This passage covers 18 T cell receptor beta chains from one sample sequenced in a study of CD8+ T cells in alopecia areata (dated by TCRdb to the late 2010s). The intended sense of this specimen's time point label: more than 3 weeks on oral tofacitinib. The label giving this sample's treatment or condition can be read as: oral pan-JAK inhibitor, 5-10 mg twice daily. Library creation used the immunoSEQ multiplex PCR assay. RNA was extracted from all samples and reverse transcribed into cDNA, which served as template for TCR sequencing. Here the immuneACCESS table is served through TCRdb, limited to in-frame sequences with V and J called. Missing clones are a known gap in these copies; in checked studies unresolved V genes cover under half, and the rest lacks a known reason. The sample includes some 200,000 clones, with around 56% observed a single time. The ten largest clones capture 3% to 4% of the sample.

The sequencing here drew on CD4+ T cells sorted from blood, taken at week 4, from a patient treated with tofacitinib. The receptors were sampled from a human donor with alopecia areata.

This clone was recorded a few times. V gene TRBV5-1 combines with J gene TRBJ2-5, with D perhaps TRBD1 (6 bases). Germline values: CDR1 SGHRS, CDR2 YFSETQ. The V end was cut by 3 bases, the J end by 5 bases, with 14 bases between. The CDR3 consists of 14 residues. The CDR3 reads CASSSGDALETQYF. CDR3 in DNA: TGCGCCAGCAGCTCAGGGGATGCTTTGGAGACCCAGTACTTC. The variable domain in full, with the rest retrieved from reference TRBV5-1 and TRBJ2-5, is KAGVTQTPRYLIKTRGQQVTLSCSPISGHRSVSWYQQTPGQGLQFLFEYFSETQRNKGNFPGRFSGRQFSNSRSEMNVSTLELGDSALYLCASSSGDALETQYFGPGTRLLVL.

The V call is TRBV2, the J call TRBJ2-7; D may correspond to TRBD1 or TRBD2 (5 bases each). Trimming cost V 7 bases and J 6 bases, with 22 bases left between them. The CDR3 totals 15 residues. The V gene's germline CDR1 is SNHLY and CDR2 FYNNEI. This CDR3 is CASKEPGPLLAEQYF. Written as DNA, the CDR3 is TGTGCCAGCAAGGAGCCGGGGCCTCTCCTGGCCGAGCAGTACTTC.

This clone has only a few counts. The chain employs TRBV28 and TRBJ1-4; no firm D call. Trimming left V 7 bases short and J 5 bases short, with 8 bases between. The length of the CDR3 is 12 residues. Germline CDR1 reads MDHEN; CDR2 reads SYDVKM. Here the CDR3 DNA reads TGTGCCAGCAAGACGGGAAATGAAAAACTGTTTTTT. It encodes CASKTGNEKLFF.

This clone showed up just a few times. The chain carries TRBV7-2 and TRBJ2-3, with TRBD2 matching 8 bases. The CDR3 has 17 residues. Germline CDR1 is SGHTA and CDR2 is FQGNSA. With V trimmed by 0 bases and J by 1 base, 6 bases remained unmatched. CDR3 nucleotide sequence: TGTGCCAGCAGCTTAGCCGAGACGGGGGGGGGCACAGATACGCAGTATTTT. This gives the protein CASSLAETGGGTDTQYF.

For the CDR3, the DNA is TGTGCCAGCAGTGAAGGGACAGGGGTTCAAGAAAAACTGTTTTTT. It translates to CASSEGTGVQEKLFF. The chain employs TRBV25-1 and TRBJ1-4, with TRBD1 matching 10 bases. Germline V lookup: CDR1 MGHDK, CDR2 SYGVNS. V dropped 2 bases and J dropped 8; count of bases not matched to a gene: 5. The CDR3 length is 15 residues.

The rearrangement links TRBV11-1 to TRBJ2-2; no firm D call. V was trimmed by 5 bases and J by 3 bases, leaving 4 bases between them. Germline V CDR1 and CDR2: SGHAT, FQDESV (reference sequence). CDR3 length: 12 residues. In DNA form, the CDR3 reads TGTGCCAGCAGCCCCTACACCGGGGAGCTGTTTTTT. It translates to CASSPYTGELFF.

The V call is TRBV30, the J call TRBJ1-1; weak D call: TRBD1 (5 bases). V was trimmed by 0 bases and J by 4 bases, leaving 12 bases between them. The CDR3 covers 14 residues. Per germline, CDR1 GTSNPN and CDR2 SVGIG (reference sequence). CDR3 protein: CAWSVRGGTTEAFF. CDR3 bases: TGTGCCTGGAGTGTACGCGGGGGGACCACTGAAGCTTTCTTT.

The genes are TRBV27 and TRBJ1-6; D unclear. With 6 bases removed from V and 0 bases from J, the gap between germline ends came to 6 bases. The V gene's germline CDR1 is MNHEY and CDR2 SMNVEV (reference sequence). The CDR3 contains 14 residues. The CDR3 reads CASSRSSYNSPLHF. In DNA, the CDR3 is TGTGCCAGCAGCCGGAGCTCCTATAATTCACCCCTCCACTTT.

This clone was seen more than once but under ten times. At one boundary the junction diverges from the germline segment, which might be a read error. CDR3 coding DNA: TGTGCCGTCAGCGGTAGCAATCAGCCCCAGCATTTT. It codes for CAVSGSNQPQHF. The rearrangement uses TRBV10-3 and TRBJ1-5; unclear D gene. CDR1 is ENHRY, CDR2 SYGVKD, per germline. The CDR3 runs 12 residues.

The rearrangement links TRBV5-1 to TRBJ2-1, with a possible D match to TRBD2 (5 bases). Germline V gene sequence: CDR1 SGHRS, CDR2 YFSETQ. The V and J ends lost 0 bases and 8 bases respectively, with 12 bases between them. The CDR3 spans 14 residues. CDR3 nucleotides: TGCGCCAGCAGCTTGGCGATGACGGGGTATGAGCAGTTCTTC. It encodes CASSLAMTGYEQFF.

The genes are TRBV18 and TRBJ2-1, with 11 bases fitting TRBD1. Trimming at V came to 6 bases and at J to 9 bases, leaving 13 bases not matched to a gene. CDR1 KGHSH and CDR2 LQKENI come from the germline V gene. The CDR3 covers 16 residues. This CDR3 is CASSSLPGTGGSEQFF. CDR3 bases: TGTGCCAGCTCCTCACTCCCCGGGACAGGGGGTTCTGAGCAGTTCTTC. Complete variable domain (other parts from reference TRBV18 and TRBJ2-1): NAGVMQNPRHLVRRRGQEARLRCSPMKGHSHVYWYRQLPEEGLKFMVYLQKENIIDESGMPKERFSAEFPKEGPSILRIQQVVRGDSAAYFCASSSLPGTGGSEQFFGPGTRLTVL.

This chain joins TRBV19 and TRBJ2-7; D may correspond to TRBD1 or TRBD2 (6 bases each). Germline CDR1 is LNHDA and CDR2 is SQIVND (reference sequence). The CDR3 contains 16 residues. Deletions cut 1 base from V and 3 bases from J, with 16 bases between. CDR3 nucleotides: TGTGCCAGTAGTATAGGAGGCCAGGGGAGGCTCTACGAGCAGTACTTC. It encodes CASSIGGQGRLYEQYF. Combining the CDR3 with reference TRBV19 and TRBJ2-7 gives the whole variable domain DGGITQSPKYLFRKEGQNVTLSCEQNLNHDAMYWYRQDPGQGLRLIYYSQIVNDFQKGDIAEGYSVSREKKESFPLTVTSAQKNPTAFYLCASSIGGQGRLYEQYFGPGTRLTVT.

The chain joins TRBV5-4 to TRBJ2-5; D is perhaps TRBD1 (6 bases). Germline CDR1 reads SGHNT; CDR2 reads YYREEE (reference sequence). The V end lost 1 base, the J end lost 5 bases, and 9 bases lay between the germline ends. This CDR3 comprises 13 residues. DNA for the CDR3: TGTGCCAGCAGCTTGACAGGGTCGGAGACCCAGTACTTC. Its translation is CASSLTGSETQYF.

CDR3 protein: CASSADTGPDEQYF. As DNA, the CDR3 is TGTGCCAGCAGTGCAGACACAGGGCCGGACGAGCAGTACTTC. The genes are TRBV2 and TRBJ2-7, with D possibly being TRBD1 (6 bases). This CDR3 has 14 amino acids. Germline lookup yields CDR1 SNHLY and CDR2 FYNNEI. V lost 4 bases to trimming and J lost 5 bases, with 15 bases between them.

This clone was seen only a few times. This chain uses TRBV7-6 with TRBJ2-5, with TRBD2 identical over 7 bases. This CDR3 is 14 amino acids long. Germline V gene lookup returns CDR1 SGHVS and CDR2 FNYEAQ. After removal of 5 bases from V and 5 bases from J, the junction contained 8 bases not matched to a gene. The CDR3 nucleotides are TGTGCCAGCAGCCCGATGGCGGGGGTGGAGACCCAGTACTTC. Its translation: CASSPMAGVETQYF.

This clone has only one observation. The rearrangement links TRBV6-5 to TRBJ1-6; 7 bases align to TRBD1. CDR3 length: 15 residues. CDR1 and CDR2 (germline): MNHEY, SVGAGI. Trimming removed 6 bases from V and 4 bases from J; junction bases left unmatched: 6. The CDR3 spells CASRMGQPYNSPLHF. The CDR3 coding sequence is TGTGCCAGCAGAATGGGACAGCCTTATAATTCACCCCTCCACTTT.

This clone was observed a handful of times. The rearrangement uses TRBV5-6 and TRBJ1-1; possible D gene TRBD1, 6 bases. Trimming removed 1 base at V and 2 bases at J, with 9 bases between. The CDR3 totals 14 residues. Germline-derived CDR1 and CDR2 are SGHDT and YYEEEE. CDR3 DNA: TGTGCCAGCAGCTTGACAGGGACTAACACTGAAGCTTTCTTT. It encodes CASSLTGTNTEAFF.

The chain employs TRBV10-3 and TRBJ2-5, with unresolved D. Germline V gene data show CDR1 as ENHRY and CDR2 as SYGVKD. This CDR3 has 11 amino acids. V lost 1 base and J lost 11, with 8 bases in between. The CDR3 DNA is TGTGCCATCAGTGAGTTTCAGGAACAGTACTTC. Translating it yields CAISEFQEQYF.